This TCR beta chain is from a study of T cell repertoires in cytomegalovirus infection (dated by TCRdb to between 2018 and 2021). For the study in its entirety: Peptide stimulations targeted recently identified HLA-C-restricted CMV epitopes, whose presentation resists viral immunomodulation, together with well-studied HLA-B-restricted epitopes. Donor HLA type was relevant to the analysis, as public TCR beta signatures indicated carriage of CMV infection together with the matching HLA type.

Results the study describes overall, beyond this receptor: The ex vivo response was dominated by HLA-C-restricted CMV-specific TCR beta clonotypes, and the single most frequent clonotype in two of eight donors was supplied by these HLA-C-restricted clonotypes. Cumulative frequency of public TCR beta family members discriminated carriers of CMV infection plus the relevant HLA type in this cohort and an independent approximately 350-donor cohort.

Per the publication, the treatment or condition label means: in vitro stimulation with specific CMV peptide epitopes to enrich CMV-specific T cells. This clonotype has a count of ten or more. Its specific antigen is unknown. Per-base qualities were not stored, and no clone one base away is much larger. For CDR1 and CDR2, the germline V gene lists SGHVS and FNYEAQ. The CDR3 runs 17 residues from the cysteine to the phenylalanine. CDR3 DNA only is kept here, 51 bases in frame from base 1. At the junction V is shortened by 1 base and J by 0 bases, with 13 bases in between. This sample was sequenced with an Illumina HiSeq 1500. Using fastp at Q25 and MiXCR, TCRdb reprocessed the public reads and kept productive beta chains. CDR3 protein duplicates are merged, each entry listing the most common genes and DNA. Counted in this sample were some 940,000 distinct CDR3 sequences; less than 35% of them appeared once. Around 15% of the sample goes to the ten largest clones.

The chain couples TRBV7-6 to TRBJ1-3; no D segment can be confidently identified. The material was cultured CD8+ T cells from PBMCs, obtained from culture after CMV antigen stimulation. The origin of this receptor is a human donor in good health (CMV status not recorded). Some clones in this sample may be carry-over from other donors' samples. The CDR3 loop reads CASSLEAGSPSGNTIYF. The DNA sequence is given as TGTGCCAGCAGCTTAGAGGCGGGCAGCCCCTCTGGAAACACCATATATTTT.